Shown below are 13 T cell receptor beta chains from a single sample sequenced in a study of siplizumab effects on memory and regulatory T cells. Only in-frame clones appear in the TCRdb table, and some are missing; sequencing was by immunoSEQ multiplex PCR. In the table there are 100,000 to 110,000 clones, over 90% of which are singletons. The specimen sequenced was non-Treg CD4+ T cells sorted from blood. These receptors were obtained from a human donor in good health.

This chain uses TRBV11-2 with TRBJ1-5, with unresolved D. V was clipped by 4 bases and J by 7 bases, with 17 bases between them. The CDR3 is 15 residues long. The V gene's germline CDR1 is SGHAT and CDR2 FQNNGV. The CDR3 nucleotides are TGTGCCAGCAGCTCGATTATAGGGAGGTCACAGCCCCAGCATTTT. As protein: CASSSIIGRSQPQHF.

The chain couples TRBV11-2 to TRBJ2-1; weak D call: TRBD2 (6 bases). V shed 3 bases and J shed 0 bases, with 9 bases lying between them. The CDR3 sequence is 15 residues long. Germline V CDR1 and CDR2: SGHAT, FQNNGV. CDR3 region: CASSFLASSYNEQFF. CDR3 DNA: TGTGCCAGCAGCTTTCTAGCGTCCTCCTACAATGAGCAGTTCTTC.

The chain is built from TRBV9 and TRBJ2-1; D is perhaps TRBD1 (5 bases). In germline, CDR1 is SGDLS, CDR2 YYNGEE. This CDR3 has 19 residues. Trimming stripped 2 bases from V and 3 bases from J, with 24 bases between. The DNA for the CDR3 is TGTGCCAGCAGCGTTTCTGCCAAAGGGGCCGTCTCGGACTACAATGAGCAGTTCTTC. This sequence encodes CASSVSAKGAVSDYNEQFF.

CDR3 DNA sequence: TGTGCCAGCAGCGTAGCCCCGGGACAGACATACGAGCAGTACTTC. Protein sequence: CASSVAPGQTYEQYF. The chain carries TRBV9 and TRBJ2-7, with 7 positions matching TRBD1. Germline loops: CDR1 SGDLS, CDR2 YYNGEE. The CDR3 contains 15 residues. V lost 0 bases to trimming and J lost 4 bases; unmatched junction nucleotides: 7.

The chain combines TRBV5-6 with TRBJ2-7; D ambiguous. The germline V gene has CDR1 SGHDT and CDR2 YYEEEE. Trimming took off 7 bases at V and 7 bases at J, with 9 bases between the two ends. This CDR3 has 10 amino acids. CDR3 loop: CASPRWEQYF. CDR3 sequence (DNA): TGTGCCAGCCCTAGGTGGGAGCAGTACTTC.

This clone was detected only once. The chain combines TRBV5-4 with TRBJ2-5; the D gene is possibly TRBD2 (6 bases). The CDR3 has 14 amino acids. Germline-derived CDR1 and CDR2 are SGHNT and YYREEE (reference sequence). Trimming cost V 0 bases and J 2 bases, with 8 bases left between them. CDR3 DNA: TGTGCCAGCAGCTTGGCAGGGACTCAAGAGACCCAGTACTTC. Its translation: CASSLAGTQETQYF.

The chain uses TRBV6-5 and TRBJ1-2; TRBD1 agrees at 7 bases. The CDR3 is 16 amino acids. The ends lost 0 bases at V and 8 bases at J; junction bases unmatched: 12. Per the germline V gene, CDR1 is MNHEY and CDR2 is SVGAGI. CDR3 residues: CASSYSIFEGAVGYTF. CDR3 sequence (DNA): TGTGCCAGCAGTTACTCGATATTCGAGGGGGCGGTCGGCTACACCTTC.

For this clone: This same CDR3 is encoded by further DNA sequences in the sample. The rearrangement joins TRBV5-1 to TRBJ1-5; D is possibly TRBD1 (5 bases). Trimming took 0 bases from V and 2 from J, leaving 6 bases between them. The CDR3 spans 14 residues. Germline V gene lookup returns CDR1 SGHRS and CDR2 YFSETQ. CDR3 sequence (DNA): TGCGCCAGCAGCTTGGAAGGGGGCAATCAGCCCCAGCATTTT. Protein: CASSLEGGNQPQHF.

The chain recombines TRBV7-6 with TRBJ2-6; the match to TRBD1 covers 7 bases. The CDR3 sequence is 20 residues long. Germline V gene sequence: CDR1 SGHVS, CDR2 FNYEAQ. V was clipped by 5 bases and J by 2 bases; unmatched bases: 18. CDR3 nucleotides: TGTGCCAGCAGCGTAGAGACAGGGAGTATAAGTGTTGCTGGGGCCAACGTCCTGACTTTC. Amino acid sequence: CASSVETGSISVAGANVLTF.

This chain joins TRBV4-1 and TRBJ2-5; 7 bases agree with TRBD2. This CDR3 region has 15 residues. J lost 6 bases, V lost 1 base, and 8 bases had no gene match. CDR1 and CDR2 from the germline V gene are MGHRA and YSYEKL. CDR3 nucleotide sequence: TGCGCCAGCAGCCAAGGGTCCGGCGGGAGCCAGACCCAGTACTTC. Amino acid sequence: CASSQGSGGSQTQYF.

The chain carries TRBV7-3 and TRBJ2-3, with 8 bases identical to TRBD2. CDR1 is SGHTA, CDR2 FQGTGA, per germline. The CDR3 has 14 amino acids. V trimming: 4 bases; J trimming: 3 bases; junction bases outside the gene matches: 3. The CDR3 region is CASSSGLATDTQYF. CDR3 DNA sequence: TGTGCCAGCAGCTCCGGACTAGCTACAGATACGCAGTATTTT.

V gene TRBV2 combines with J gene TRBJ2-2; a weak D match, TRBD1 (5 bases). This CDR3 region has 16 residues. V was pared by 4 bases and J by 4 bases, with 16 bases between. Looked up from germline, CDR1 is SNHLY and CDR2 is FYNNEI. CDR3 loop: CASSGMAKQATGELFF. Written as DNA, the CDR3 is TGTGCCAGCAGTGGTATGGCAAAACAGGCCACCGGGGAGCTGTTTTTT.

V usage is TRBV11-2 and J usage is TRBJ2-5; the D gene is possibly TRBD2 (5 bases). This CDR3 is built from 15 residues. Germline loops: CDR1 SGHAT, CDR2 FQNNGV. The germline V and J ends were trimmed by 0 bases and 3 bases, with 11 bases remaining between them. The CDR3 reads CASSLEWWRKETQYF. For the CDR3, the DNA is TGTGCCAGCAGCTTAGAATGGTGGAGGAAAGAGACCCAGTACTTC.